This T cell receptor beta chain is drawn from a study of CD8 T cells in ankylosing spondylitis. Study results and caveats: Clones linked to disease were reported to show significant enrichment in matched ankylosing spondylitis synovial fluid.

In this sample, this clonotype turned up a few times. The antigen is not known. The authors made TCR beta libraries by quantitative 5'-RACE with molecular barcodes. TCRdb fed the 5' RACE reads into MiXCR, producing one record per CDR3 protein. This sample has hundreds of thousands of distinct CDR3 sequences, with 20% to 25% found just once. Trimming removed 6 bases at V and 13 bases at J, with 16 bases between. The CDR3 extends over 12 amino acids. The chain recombines TRBV12-3 or TRBV12-4 with TRBJ2-1, with D tentatively TRBD2 (6 bases). Sequencing input: blood, either unsorted or a sorted T cell fraction (not recorded which). The clonotype originates from a male donor with ankylosing spondylitis or in good health (not recorded which). DNA of the CDR3: TGTGCCAGCAGCCCCGAGGCGGGGAAACAGTTCTTC. This codes for CASSPEAGKQFF.